This record looks at one T cell receptor (beta chain) sequence and its context. Its target is unknown. Separate cDNA molecules each had unique molecular identifiers attached to them. In TCRdb, the 5' RACE reads were re-called with MiXCR into one record per CDR3 protein. Among 60,000 or so distinct CDR3 sequences listed, over 9.5% were seen once. The V and J ends lost 7 bases and 6 bases respectively, with 12 bases between them. The CDR3 is 13 residues long. CDR1 and CDR2 (germline): MNHEY, SMNVEV (reference sequence). These data belong to a study of early T cells in non-severe SARS-CoV-2 infection. Study overall: Chains were not paired, and sequencing was done on bulk RNA from unsorted whole blood.

Points from the study as a whole: Comparison of clonotypes with VDJdb favored anti-spike CD8 responses while missing private and CD4 specificities.

What was sequenced was whole blood. The chain employs TRBV27 and TRBJ2-2; weak D call: TRBD2 (6 bases). This sequence was found in an adult who was a healthcare worker with PCR-confirmed SARS-CoV-2 infection or an uninfected control (not recorded which). CDR3 region: CASMEGPPGELFF. The CDR3 nucleotides read TGTGCCAGCATGGAGGGACCGCCCGGGGAGCTGTTTTTT.